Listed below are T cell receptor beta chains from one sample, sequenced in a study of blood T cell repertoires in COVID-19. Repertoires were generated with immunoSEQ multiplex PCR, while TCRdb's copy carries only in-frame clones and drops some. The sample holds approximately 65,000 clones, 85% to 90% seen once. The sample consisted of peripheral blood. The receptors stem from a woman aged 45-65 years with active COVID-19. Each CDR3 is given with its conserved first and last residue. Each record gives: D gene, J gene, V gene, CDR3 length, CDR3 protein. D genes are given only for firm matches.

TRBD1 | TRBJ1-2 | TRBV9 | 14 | CASSTTGTGNGYTF
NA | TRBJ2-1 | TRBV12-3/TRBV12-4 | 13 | CASSFRGNNEQFF
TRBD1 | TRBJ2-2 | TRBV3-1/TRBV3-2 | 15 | CASSPGQGGTGELFF
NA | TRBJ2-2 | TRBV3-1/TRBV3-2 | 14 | CASSQGTSTGELFF
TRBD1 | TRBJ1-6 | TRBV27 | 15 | CASSLGTGFNSPLHF
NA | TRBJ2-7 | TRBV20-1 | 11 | CSARALYEQYF
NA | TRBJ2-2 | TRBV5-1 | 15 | CASGGIRANTGELFF
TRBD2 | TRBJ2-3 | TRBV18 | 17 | CASSPGTSGRASDTQYF
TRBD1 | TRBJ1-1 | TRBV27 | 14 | CASRGQVALPEAFF
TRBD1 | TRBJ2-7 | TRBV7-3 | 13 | CASSIRQGNEQYF
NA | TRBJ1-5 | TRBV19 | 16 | CASSIYAGNSNQPQHF
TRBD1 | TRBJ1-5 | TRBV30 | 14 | CAWSGDSGDGPQHF
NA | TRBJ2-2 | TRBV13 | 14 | CASSTDRNTGELFF
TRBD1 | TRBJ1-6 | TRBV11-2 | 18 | CASSSRGRGTGDNSPLHF
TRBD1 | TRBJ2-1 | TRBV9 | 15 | CASSDPGQGYNEQFF
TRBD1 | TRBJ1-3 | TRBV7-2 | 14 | CASGLGQLGNTIYF
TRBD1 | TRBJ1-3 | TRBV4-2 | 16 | CASELTGTPSGNTIYF
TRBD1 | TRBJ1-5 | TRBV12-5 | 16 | CASGLAQGKGNQPQHF
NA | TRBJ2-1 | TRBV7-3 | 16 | CASSLTGNLDYNEQFF
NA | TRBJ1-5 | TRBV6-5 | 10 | CLLVRQPQHF
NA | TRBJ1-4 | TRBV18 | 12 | CASSPEGEKLFF
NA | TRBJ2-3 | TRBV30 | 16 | CAWSIRNPRGTDTQYF
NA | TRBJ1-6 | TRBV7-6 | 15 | CASSLRQGYYSPLHF
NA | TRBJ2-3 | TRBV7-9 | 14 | CASSGWGSTDTQYF
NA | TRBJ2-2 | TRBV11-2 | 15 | CASSPGLLNTGELFF
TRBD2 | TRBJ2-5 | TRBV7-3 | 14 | CASSTGLAEETQYF
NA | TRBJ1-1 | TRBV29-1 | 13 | CSVMGHLNTEAFF